The present entry profiles one T cell receptor (beta chain) with its context. Looked up from germline, CDR1 is SGHRS and CDR2 is YFSETQ. Trimming left V 0 bases short and J 9 bases short, with 15 bases between. The CDR3 extends over 14 amino acids. In the authors' workflow: The authors estimated nucleated cell counts from reference gene primer amplification. Generated by immunoSEQ multiplex PCR, the TCRdb table keeps only in-frame clones and is missing some. V, J and clone size reflect that table, while D and trimming were determined from the DNA. Here the sample spans about 29,000 clones, roughly 90% being singletons. The source of the sample is a study of blood T cell repertoires in COVID-19. Study information: Samples representing acute and convalescent COVID-19 were sourced from the United States, Italy and Spain. T cells, B-cell-depleted T cells, or PBMCs supplied cDNA or gDNA.

The origin of this receptor is a human donor in a cohort sampled during active COVID-19. Sequencing was performed on peripheral blood. This chain connects TRBV5-1 to TRBJ1-1; weak D call: TRBD1 (5 bases). The CDR3 spells CASSLGDSRGQAFF. CDR3 bases: TGCGCCAGCAGCTTGGGGGACTCGAGGGGTCAAGCTTTCTTT.